The entry below describes one T cell receptor beta chain. No antigen is known for it. Nothing much larger sits one base from this clone, and base qualities are not available. Separate from the roughly 650-subject first cohort, the validation cohort of roughly 130 subjects was the group to which the donors belonged. The data stem from a study of cytomegalovirus exposure and HLA in healthy donors (dated by TCRdb to about 2017). Background on the whole study: The 650 to 800 repertoires of the first cohort and the 120 validation repertoires were produced on the same platform, according to a later analysis. A separate validation cohort of some 130 different subjects was used in addition to the approximately 670-subject first cohort. High-throughput TCR immunosequencing, statistical association of individual TCRs with disease status, and machine learning were combined to predict cytomegalovirus infection status. The aim of the study was to test whether cataloging public T cell receptors could identify signatures of past pathogen exposure.

What the authors observed across the whole study: Three of the identified cytomegalovirus-associated TCR beta chains were confirmed in vitro to be specific for cytomegalovirus antigens. While some public TCRs were present in many individuals, most TCR sequences turned up only very rarely across donors. In the study, approximately 150 TCR beta chains were listed as associated with cytomegalovirus. Of the cluster scores, roughly 95% were above 0 in a later analysis, which found that TCRs clustered in the first cohort also tended to co-occur in the roughly 130 validation repertoires. All 130 or so repertoires were used to score co-occurrence in the validation cohort in a later analysis, because that analysis had no HLA typing for the cohort. It was suggested by the authors that the approach could potentially be generalized to other disease states and immunological phenotypes. The classifier was reported to diagnose cytomegalovirus status with high specificity and sensitivity in both the original and validation cohorts.

Library prep was done by the immunoSEQ multiplex PCR assay. The study's own analysis went as follows. To diagnose cytomegalovirus status from the catalog of TCR beta chain sequences, a statistical classification framework was built. Imported from immuneACCESS, the table was reduced by TCRdb to in-frame sequences with V and J called. These copies leave out some clones; in studies compared against another copy, an unresolved V gene accounts for under half, and the cause of the remainder is not known. V and J calls and clone size are those listed in that table; D and trimming were worked out from the DNA. This sample gives some 180,000 clones in total; more than 75% of them show up just once. Clones ranked in the top ten supply around 7.2% of the sample. What was sequenced was PBMCs. This TCR was sampled from a young man in good health and CMV-seropositive.

The DNA reads TGTGCCAGCAGCCCCCCCGGCGGCCCCGCTAGCACAGATACGCAGTATTTT. Translated, this is CASSPPGGPASTDTQYF. The rearranged segments are TRBV7-8 and TRBJ2-3; the D gene is not confidently resolved. V and J are truncated by 5 bases and 0 bases respectively, leaving an intervening sequence of 18 bases. The germline V gene encodes CDR1 SGHVS and CDR2 FQNEAQ. The CDR3 holds 17 amino acids from the cysteine to the phenylalanine. Only the CDR3 region is kept as DNA, spanning 51 bases read in frame from base 1. The reference TRBV7-8 and TRBJ2-3 proteins fill in what lies around the CDR3, so the full variable domain reads GAGVSQSPRYKVAKRGQDVALRCDPISGHVSLFWYQQALGQGPEFLTYFQNEAQLDKSGLPSDRFFAERPEGSVSTLKIQRTQQEDSAVYLCASSPPGGPASTDTQYFGPGTRLTVL.